The rows below give T cell receptor beta chains drawn from one sample of a study of T cell clones after liver transplantation. Some clones are missing from TCRdb's copy, which holds only in-frame ones; the method was immunoSEQ multiplex PCR. Of about 20,000 clones in the sample, just under 80% were seen once. Sequenced here: CD8+ T cells from blood, sampled less than 70 months after liver transplant. All receptors derive from a human patient who received a liver transplant. Some T cells may be graft donor cells. The CDR3 runs from the conserved cysteine through the conserved F or W. Each record gives: J gene, V gene, D gene, clone size, CDR3 DNA, CDR3 protein. A D gene is named only where the DNA matches it firmly. Clone size is shown for a subset of rows, as once, few, many or a class of expanded clone.

>TRBJ2-1|TRBV27|TRBD2|few
TGTGCCAGCAGCGTTAGCGGGGGGCTTAACAATGAGCAGTTCTTC
CASSVSGGLNNEQFF
>TRBJ2-7|TRBV7-9|NA|NA
TGTGCCAGTATGCCGAATTCGGGGGACGAGCAGTACTTC
CASMPNSGDEQYF
>TRBJ2-1|TRBV27|NA|NA
TGTGCCAGCAGTTTATATTATGGGGAGGGGGCTGACAATGAGCAGTTCTTC
CASSLYYGEGADNEQFF
>TRBJ1-2|TRBV28|NA|NA
TGTGCCAGCAGCACCGTCTCCCGGGGGGCGCTGGACTATGGCTACACCTTC
CASSTVSRGALDYGYTF
>TRBJ2-1|TRBV25-1|NA|medium-sized
TGTGCCAGCAGTCTTGTTGAGCAGTTCTTC
CASSLVEQFF
>TRBJ2-7|TRBV19|NA|once
TGTGCCAGTAGTGAGGCTGCTCTCCATAGCTCCTACGAGCAGTACTTC
CASSEAALHSSYEQYF
>TRBJ1-5|TRBV4-1|TRBD1|NA
TGCGCCAGCAGCCAAGGAGGACAGGGTAGCAATCAGCCCCAGCATTTT
CASSQGGQGSNQPQHF
>TRBJ2-3|TRBV11-2|TRBD2|NA
TGTGCCAGCAGCCTCCGCGGGGGGGCAGATACGCAGTATTTT
CASSLRGGADTQYF
>TRBJ2-7|TRBV9|TRBD1|medium-sized
TGTGCCAGCAGCGAGGATGAGGGACAGATCTACGAGCAGTACTTC
CASSEDEGQIYEQYF
>TRBJ1-5|TRBV28|TRBD1|NA
TGTGCCAGCAGGGTACAGGGGGCGTTTAGCAATCAGCCCCAGCATTTT
CASRVQGAFSNQPQHF
>TRBJ1-4|TRBV27|TRBD1|NA
TGTGCCAGCAGTCTCACAGGGGCCCCTAATGAAAAACTGTTTTTT
CASSLTGAPNEKLFF
>TRBJ2-1|TRBV7-8|TRBD2|NA
TGTGCCAGCAGCGACAAGCGGGGGGGCTTCAATGAGCAGTTCTTC
CASSDKRGGFNEQFF
>TRBJ1-4|TRBV15|NA|once
TGTGCCACCAGCAGAGATACGGGCTATAGCAGTGAAAAACTGTTTTTT
CATSRDTGYSSEKLFF
>TRBJ1-5|TRBV9|NA|NA
TGTGCCAGCAGCGTGTATAGCAATCAGCCCCAGCATTTT
CASSVYSNQPQHF
>TRBJ2-4|TRBV6-1|TRBD1|NA
TGTGCCAGCAGTGCCATCGGGACAGGCGGAGCCAAAAACATTCAGTACTTC
CASSAIGTGGAKNIQYF
>TRBJ1-2|TRBV2|NA|NA
TGTGCCAGCAGTGACCCAAATCAGGAGAACTATGGCTACACCTTC
CASSDPNQENYGYTF
>TRBJ2-1|TRBV5-8|NA|NA
TGTGCCAGCAGCCCCACCCGACGGAGGGGCTCCTACAATGAGCAGTTCTTC
CASSPTRRRGSYNEQFF